These T cell receptor beta chains were read from a single sample in a study of memory CD4+ T cells and cytomegalovirus serostatus. The data were produced by immunoSEQ multiplex PCR, yet TCRdb's version contains in-frame clones alone and is incomplete. The sample shows around 44,000 clones, 76% of them seen only once. The sample comprised memory CD4+ T cells from blood. The receptor source for this set is an adult in good health and CMV-seronegative. Each CDR3 is given with its conserved first and last residue. The D gene is left open where the match is weak. For some rows the clone size is stated as once, few or many, or as a class when expanded; others skip it.

clone size	V gene	J gene	D gene	CDR3 protein	CDR3 DNA
-	TRBV7-6	TRBJ2-5	-	CASSLNTGVETQYF	TGTGCCAGCAGCTTAAATACGGGAGTGGAGACCCAGTACTTC
-	TRBV5-6	TRBJ2-1	TRBD1	CASSARTGGGYYNEQFF	TGTGCCAGCAGCGCCCGGACAGGGGGTGGCTACTACAATGAGCAGTTCTTC
-	TRBV6-1	TRBJ1-2	-	CASSEALKGLDRTF	TGTGCCAGCAGTGAAGCTTTGAAGGGGCTGGATCGCACCTTC
once	TRBV18	TRBJ1-1	-	CASSPRGGAAGEAFF	TGTGCCAGCTCACCCCGAGGGGGGGCGGCGGGTGAAGCTTTCTTT
-	TRBV10-3	TRBJ2-7	-	CAISEERLSYEQYF	TGTGCCATCAGTGAAGAGCGTCTCTCCTACGAGCAGTACTTC
-	TRBV9	TRBJ2-5	-	CASSLDPGETQYF	TGTGCCAGCAGCCTAGATCCCGGGGAGACCCAGTACTTC
-	TRBV2	TRBJ1-5	-	CASSQGTGSRPQHF	TGTGCCAGCAGTCAGGGAACAGGGAGTAGGCCCCAGCATTTT
medium-sized	TRBV7-2	TRBJ1-2	-	CASSQGQGTYGYTF	TGTGCCAGCAGCCAAGGTCAGGGGACCTATGGCTACACCTTC
-	TRBV7-2	TRBJ2-3	TRBD1	CASSSLQGADTQYF	TGTGCCAGCAGCTCGCTTCAGGGGGCAGATACGCAGTATTTT
once	TRBV5-1	TRBJ2-3	TRBD2	CASSLDAVGRAGDTQYF	TGCGCCAGCAGCTTGGATGCGGTCGGGAGGGCCGGGGATACGCAGTATTTT
-	TRBV6-6	TRBJ2-3	-	CASSYIGTFTDTQYF	TGTGCCAGCAGTTACATCGGGACCTTCACAGATACGCAGTATTTT
-	TRBV28	TRBJ1-3	-	CASSLSRGRGNTIYF	TGTGCCAGCAGTTTATCTCGGGGGCGCGGAAACACCATATATTTT
-	TRBV25-1	TRBJ2-5	-	CASTRRGVETQYF	TGTGCCAGCACCCGCCGGGGAGTAGAGACCCAGTACTTC
-	TRBV28	TRBJ1-5	-	CASETFNRRGYSNQPQHF	TGTGCCAGCGAAACCTTTAACCGGCGGGGCTATAGCAATCAGCCCCAGCATTTT
-	TRBV14	TRBJ2-3	-	CASSHSARGTDTQYF	TGTGCCAGCAGTCACAGCGCGCGGGGCACAGATACGCAGTATTTT
-	TRBV7-2	TRBJ1-1	TRBD1	CASSSVQGANTEAFF	TGTGCCAGCAGCTCTGTACAGGGGGCGAACACTGAAGCTTTCTTT
-	TRBV10-3	TRBJ2-7	-	CAISPGSGVGVYEQYF	TGTGCCATCAGCCCCGGGTCGGGGGTGGGTGTATACGAGCAGTACTTC
-	TRBV10-2	TRBJ2-3	-	CASRAGQPPDTQYF	TGCGCCAGCAGAGCGGGCCAACCCCCAGATACGCAGTATTTT
-	TRBV6-5	TRBJ1-3	-	CASSYGVGNTIYF	TGTGCCAGCAGTTACGGGGTTGGAAACACCATATATTTT
-	TRBV2	TRBJ2-2	-	CASNRVVNTGELFF	TGTGCCAGCAACAGGGTGGTGAACACCGGGGAGCTGTTTTTT
few	TRBV18	TRBJ2-1	TRBD2	CASSLGSRGDEQFF	TGTGCCAGCTCACTTGGTTCCCGGGGGGATGAGCAGTTCTTC
-	TRBV9	TRBJ2-3	-	CASSVSPTDTQYF	TGTGCCAGCAGCGTGAGTCCCACAGATACGCAGTATTTT
-	TRBV5-4	TRBJ1-1	-	CASSRWLSTEAFF	TGTGCCAGCAGCCGTTGGCTGAGCACTGAAGCTTTCTTT
-	TRBV7-9	TRBJ1-4	-	CASSASSLREKLFF	TGTGCCAGCAGCGCTAGCAGTCTTAGAGAAAAACTGTTTTTT
few	TRBV11-2	TRBJ1-5	TRBD1	CASSLDRNQPQHF	TGTGCCAGCAGTTTGGACAGGAATCAGCCCCAGCATTTT
-	TRBV19	TRBJ1-5	TRBD1	CASAAPTGRIQPQHF	TGTGCCAGCGCTGCCCCGACAGGGCGGATTCAGCCCCAGCATTTT
-	TRBV10-1	TRBJ2-1	TRBD1	CASAPGTDNEQFF	TGCGCCAGCGCACCCGGGACAGACAATGAGCAGTTCTTC
-	TRBV7-9	TRBJ2-7	TRBD2	CASSSPRTSGSYEQYF	TGTGCCAGCAGCTCCCCACGGACTAGCGGGAGCTACGAGCAGTACTTC
few	TRBV10-3	TRBJ1-1	TRBD1	CAISPRTGDTEAFF	TGTGCCATCAGTCCTAGGACAGGAGACACTGAAGCTTTCTTT
few	TRBV10-3	TRBJ2-7	-	CAISEPAGRQYF	TGTGCCATCAGTGAGCCGGCCGGAAGGCAGTACTTC
-	TRBV29-1	TRBJ2-1	-	CSGVPLYNEQFF	TGCAGCGGCGTTCCGCTTTACAATGAGCAGTTCTTC
medium-sized	TRBV28	TRBJ1-1	-	CASSPSGGRGVRAFF	TGTGCCAGCAGCCCTTCGGGAGGGCGGGGGGTTAGGGCTTTCTTT
few	TRBV28	TRBJ1-6	-	CASLSNNSPLHF	TGTGCCAGCTTAAGCAATAATTCACCCCTCCACTTT
-	TRBV18	TRBJ1-3	TRBD1	CASSPSMTGPYTIYF	TGTGCCAGCTCACCATCTATGACAGGGCCCTACACCATATATTTT
-	TRBV11-2	TRBJ2-5	-	CASSLSRGSQETQYF	TGTGCCAGCAGCCTCTCGAGGGGTTCCCAAGAGACCCAGTACTTC
-	TRBV4-3	TRBJ2-1	TRBD1	CASSQEPGQGTYNEQFF	TGCGCCAGCAGCCAAGAACCCGGACAGGGAACCTACAATGAGCAGTTCTTC
-	TRBV28	TRBJ2-6	-	CASSLPEAAGANVLTF	TGTGCCAGCAGTTTGCCTGAGGCAGCTGGGGCCAACGTCCTGACTTTC
few	TRBV28	TRBJ1-1	-	CASSHLGGRSNPEAFF	TGTGCCAGCAGCCACCTAGGGGGACGGTCAAACCCTGAAGCTTTCTTT
-	TRBV6-6	TRBJ1-5	-	CASSSRDQPQHF	TGTGCCAGCAGCTCCAGGGATCAGCCCCAGCATTTT
medium-sized	TRBV28	TRBJ2-1	-	CASSSQTDEQFF	TGTGCCAGCAGTTCCCAGACCGATGAGCAGTTCTTC
-	TRBV10-2	TRBJ1-1	-	CASSESGADGAFF	TGCGCCAGCAGTGAGTCAGGGGCAGACGGGGCTTTCTTT
-	TRBV30	TRBJ2-7	TRBD1	CAWSTGGYEQYF	TGTGCCTGGAGTACAGGGGGCTACGAGCAGTACTTC
-	TRBV5-1	TRBJ1-1	-	CASSPTAGGTEAFF	TGCGCCAGCAGCCCCACGGCCGGGGGAACTGAAGCTTTCTTT
-	TRBV19	TRBJ1-1	TRBD1	CASKGLQGAPTTEAFF	TGTGCCAGTAAAGGTCTGCAGGGGGCCCCAACGACTGAAGCTTTCTTT
-	TRBV6-1	TRBJ2-7	-	CASSPRYSLSYEQYF	TGTGCCAGCAGCCCTCGATACAGTCTTTCCTACGAGCAGTACTTC
-	TRBV7-3	TRBJ2-5	-	CASSQAVRETQYF	TGTGCCAGCAGCCAAGCGGTGCGCGAGACCCAGTACTTC
-	TRBV5-1	TRBJ2-3	TRBD2	CASSLSGTSMNTQYF	TGCGCCAGCAGCCTATCCGGGACTAGCATGAATACGCAGTATTTT
-	TRBV7-2	TRBJ2-5	TRBD2	CASSLAGLAFETQYF	TGTGCCAGCAGCTTAGCGGGACTAGCTTTCGAGACCCAGTACTTC
-	TRBV30	TRBJ1-5	-	CAWSRQSNQPQHF	TGTGCCTGGTCCCGACAGAGCAATCAGCCCCAGCATTTT
few	TRBV7-8	TRBJ2-7	TRBD2	CASSARVAGFPTESYEQYF	TGTGCCAGCAGCGCACGCGTAGCGGGATTCCCCACTGAATCCTACGAGCAGTACTTC
few	TRBV27	TRBJ1-1	-	CASSFDSYMNTEAFF	TGTGCCAGCAGTTTCGACAGTTACATGAACACTGAAGCTTTCTTT
many	TRBV25-1	TRBJ1-5	-	CASAPQGSNQPQHF	TGTGCCAGCGCCCCCCAGGGTAGCAATCAGCCCCAGCATTTT
few	TRBV30	TRBJ2-1	TRBD2	CAWSPDSGIGYNEQFF	TGTGCCTGGAGTCCCGATAGCGGGATTGGCTACAATGAGCAGTTCTTC
-	TRBV2	TRBJ1-5	-	CATSQGFSNQPQHF	TGTGCCACGTCCCAGGGGTTTAGCAATCAGCCCCAGCATTTT
-	TRBV15	TRBJ2-7	-	CATSRDKGGGTLYYEQYF	TGTGCCACCAGCAGAGATAAGGGGGGCGGGACCCTATACTACGAGCAGTACTTC